The next 23 T cell receptor beta chains were all read from a single sample in a study of OX40 agonist ivuxolimab in advanced cancers. Clones were sequenced by immunoSEQ multiplex PCR, and TCRdb holds only the in-frame ones, with some missing. This table holds over 95,000 clones, 90% to 95% found once. The starting material was CD4+ or CD8+ T cells sorted from blood, obtained in a trial of the OX40 agonist ivuxolimab. Every receptor here comes from an adult with an advanced solid tumor such as melanoma, head and neck, liver or kidney cancer.

The J gene is TRBJ2-5, the V gene TRBV7-2; tentative D call: TRBD2 (5 bases). Germline V gives CDR1 SGHTA, CDR2 FQGNSA. The CDR3 covers 14 residues. Trimming shortened V by 2 bases and J by 5 bases, and 12 bases separated the two germline ends. CDR3 coding DNA: TGTGCCAGCAGCTTATTGTCCGGGAAGGAGACCCAGTACTTC. It yields the protein CASSLLSGKETQYF.

The chain carries TRBV6-5 and TRBJ2-5; D is uncertain. Trimming removed 0 bases at V and 5 bases at J, with 4 bases between. The CDR3 is made up of 12 amino acids. Germline V lookup: CDR1 MNHEY, CDR2 SVGAGI. The CDR3: CASSYSWETQYF. DNA for the CDR3: TGTGCCAGCAGTTACTCCTGGGAGACCCAGTACTTC.

This chain connects TRBV6-6 to TRBJ1-4; perhaps TRBD1 as D (5 bases). The germline V gene encodes CDR1 MNHNY and CDR2 SVGAGI (reference sequence). The CDR3 is 14 amino acids. V was pared by 5 bases and J by 7 bases, with 14 bases between. This chain's CDR3 is CASSTQGGSEKLFF. CDR3 sequence (DNA): TGTGCCAGCAGTACCCAGGGAGGTTCTGAAAAACTGTTTTTT.

The V call is TRBV2, the J call TRBJ1-6; D remains unclear. Germline CDR1 and CDR2: SNHLY and FYNNEI. Trimming removed 10 bases at V and 0 bases at J, with 10 bases between. The CDR3 is made up of 14 amino acids. Here the CDR3 reads CAIQGSSYNSPLHF. CDR3 DNA sequence: TGTGCCATCCAAGGGAGCTCCTATAATTCACCCCTCCACTTT. The variable domain in full, completed from reference TRBV2 and TRBJ1-6, reads EPEVTQTPSHQVTQMGQEVILRCVPISNHLYFYWYRQILGQKVEFLVSFYNNEISEKSEIFDDQFSVERPDGSNFTLKIRSTKLEDSAMYFCAIQGSSYNSPLHFGNGTRLTVT.

The chain links TRBV7-7 to TRBJ2-1; D is perhaps TRBD1 or TRBD2 (7 bases each). Germline assignment: CDR1 SSHAT and CDR2 FNYEAQ (reference sequence). Trimming stripped 1 base from V and 6 bases from J, with 13 bases between. This CDR3 has 15 amino acids. CDR3 residues: CASSLGRGGVNEQFF. The CDR3 DNA reads TGTGCCAGCAGCTTAGGCAGGGGGGGCGTCAATGAGCAGTTCTTC. Full variable domain (outside the CDR3, taken from reference TRBV7-7 and TRBJ2-1): GAGVSQSPRYKVTKRGQDVTLRCDPISSHATLYWYQQALGQGPEFLTYFNYEAQPDKSGLPSDRFSAERPEGSISTLTIQRTEQRDSAMYRCASSLGRGGVNEQFFGPGTRLTVL.

The chain couples TRBV9 to TRBJ2-1; 8 bases fit TRBD2. Germline V gives CDR1 SGDLS, CDR2 YYNGEE. The ends lost 0 bases at V and 9 bases at J; junction bases unmatched: 5. The CDR3 is 14 residues long. CDR3 region: CASSVALAGIEQFF. The DNA for the CDR3 is TGTGCCAGCAGCGTAGCTCTAGCGGGTATTGAGCAGTTCTTC.

The chain joins TRBV2 to TRBJ2-1; possibly TRBD1 for D (5 bases). The V end was cut by 3 bases, the J end by 5 bases, with 5 bases between. This CDR3 has 12 residues. CDR1 is SNHLY and CDR2 is FYNNEI in the germline V gene. CDR3 nucleotides: TGTGCCAGCAGTGACAGGGACAATGAGCAGTTCTTC. Translating it yields CASSDRDNEQFF. The variable domain in full, with the rest retrieved from reference TRBV2 and TRBJ2-1, is EPEVTQTPSHQVTQMGQEVILRCVPISNHLYFYWYRQILGQKVEFLVSFYNNEISEKSEIFDDQFSVERPDGSNFTLKIRSTKLEDSAMYFCASSDRDNEQFFGPGTRLTVL.

This clone was picked up one time. V is TRBV5-1 and J is TRBJ2-7, with 13 bases lining up with TRBD2. There are 15 residues in the CDR3. Unmatched junction bases numbered 3, after V lost 4 bases and J lost 2 bases. Germline V gives CDR1 SGHRS, CDR2 YFSETQ. The CDR3 DNA follows: TGCGCCAGCAGCCGGACTAGCGGGGGACCCTACGAGCAGTACTTC. Amino acids: CASSRTSGGPYEQYF.

The chain is built from TRBV4-2 and TRBJ2-1; D gene unclear. Trimming shortened V by 0 bases and J by 8 bases, and 8 bases separated the two germline ends. The germline CDR1 and CDR2 sequences are LGHNA and YNFKEQ. The CDR3 runs 13 residues. For the CDR3, the DNA is TGTGCCAGCAGCCAAGATAGGGTCGATGAGCAGTTCTTC. It translates to CASSQDRVDEQFF.

The chain uses TRBV14 and TRBJ2-3; D call uncertain. Germline loops: CDR1 SGHDN, CDR2 FVKESK. Trimming removed 4 bases at V and 1 base at J, with 9 bases between. CDR3 length: 14 residues. CDR3 in DNA: TGTGCCAGCAGCCTTTCTTGGGGCACAGATACGCAGTATTTT. It codes for CASSLSWGTDTQYF.

The chain is built from TRBV7-9 and TRBJ2-7; 7 bases map to TRBD1. The germline V gene has CDR1 SEHNR and CDR2 FQNEAQ (reference sequence). Trimming removed 4 bases from V and 2 bases from J; junction bases left unmatched: 5. The CDR3 runs 14 residues. The CDR3 spells CASSSGTAAYEQYF. The CDR3 nucleotides are TGTGCCAGCAGCTCAGGGACAGCCGCCTACGAGCAGTACTTC.

V usage is TRBV5-5 and J usage is TRBJ2-5, with D perhaps TRBD1 or TRBD2 (5 bases each). The germline V gene has CDR1 SGHKS and CDR2 YYEKEE (reference sequence). CDR3 length equals 15 residues. The V and J ends lost 4 bases and 2 bases respectively, with 15 bases between them. This CDR3 is CASSGQWGTQETQYF. For the CDR3, the DNA is TGTGCCAGCAGCGGCCAGTGGGGGACGCAAGAGACCCAGTACTTC.

The V call is TRBV28, the J call TRBJ2-7; TRBD1 might be the D (6 bases). Trimming took 5 bases from V and 3 from J, leaving 11 bases between them. Germline V lookup: CDR1 MDHEN, CDR2 SYDVKM. The CDR3 has 13 residues. In DNA form, the CDR3 reads TGTGCCAGCAGTCCCCAGGGGCTCTACGAGCAGTACTTC. Amino acid sequence: CASSPQGLYEQYF.

The chain joins TRBV5-4 to TRBJ2-5; D not resolved. V dropped 4 bases and J dropped 1 base, with 8 bases sitting between them. The CDR3 is 13 amino acids. The germline V gene encodes CDR1 SGHNT and CDR2 YYREEE (reference sequence). CDR3 sequence (DNA): TGTGCCAGCAGCACGTGGGGCCAAGAGACCCAGTACTTC. It specifies CASSTWGQETQYF. The whole variable domain, filled in from reference TRBV5-4 and TRBJ2-5, reads ETGVTQSPTHLIKTRGQQVTLRCSSQSGHNTVSWYQQALGQGPQFIFQYYREEENGRGNFPPRFSGLQFPNYSSELNVNALELDDSALYLCASSTWGQETQYFGPGTRLLVL.

V gene TRBV7-9 combines with J gene TRBJ2-7; D might be TRBD1 (6 bases). Trimming shortened V by 2 bases and J by 3 bases, and 11 bases separated the two germline ends. CDR3 length equals 14 residues. Germline V CDR1 and CDR2: SEHNR, FQNEAQ (reference sequence). The DNA for the CDR3 is TGTGCCAGCAGCTTAAACAGGGACCTCTACGAGCAGTACTTC. This encodes CASSLNRDLYEQYF.

V and J are TRBV29-1 and TRBJ2-1; D is tentatively TRBD1 or TRBD2 (5 bases each). The CDR3 is 12 residues long. Germline V gene data show CDR1 as SQVTM and CDR2 as ANQGSEA. The V end lost 4 bases, the J end lost 4 bases, and 8 bases lay between the germline ends. The CDR3 DNA follows: TGCAGCGTTGGGGGACGTTACAATGAGCAGTTCTTC. Protein sequence: CSVGGRYNEQFF.

J is TRBJ1-2 and V is TRBV7-9, with a weak D call TRBD1 (5 bases). Trimming took 1 base from V and 5 from J, leaving 14 bases between them. The germline CDR1 and CDR2 sequences are SEHNR and FQNEAQ (reference sequence). The CDR3 consists of 15 residues. CDR3 DNA: TGTGCCAGCAGCTTAGAGGCCTCCGGGGGTTATGGCTACACCTTC. Translated: CASSLEASGGYGYTF.

This chain links TRBV19 with TRBJ1-1, with D possibly TRBD1 on 5 matching bases. V shed 4 bases and J shed 1 base, with 16 bases lying between them. Germline CDR1 LNHDA, CDR2 SQIVND (reference sequence). This CDR3 region has 16 residues. This CDR3 is CASSNPGHPSNTEAFF. In DNA form, the CDR3 reads TGTGCCAGTAGTAACCCAGGACACCCTTCGAACACTGAAGCTTTCTTT.

This clone was recorded once. The chain recombines TRBV27 with TRBJ2-7, with D possibly being TRBD1 (5 bases). CDR3 length equals 13 residues. Germline CDR1 and CDR2: MNHEY and SMNVEV (reference sequence). V was shortened by 4 bases and J by 3 bases, with 10 bases between the two germline ends. CDR3 sequence: CASSSNQGYEQYF. CDR3 sequence (DNA): TGTGCCAGCAGTTCCAATCAGGGCTACGAGCAGTACTTC.

This rearrangement joins TRBV29-1 to TRBJ2-5, with D tentatively TRBD1 (6 bases). CDR1 SQVTM and CDR2 ANQGSEA come from the germline V gene. V was clipped by 6 bases and J by 2 bases, with 19 bases between them. The length of the CDR3 is 15 residues. The CDR3 loop is CSVGQTGPTQETQYF. The CDR3 region has the DNA TGCAGCGTAGGCCAGACAGGCCCTACTCAAGAGACCCAGTACTTC.

The chain uses TRBV7-8 and TRBJ2-2; 7 nucleotides match TRBD2. CDR3 length: 16 amino acids. The ends lost 5 bases at V and 1 base at J; junction bases unmatched: 7. CDR1 and CDR2 (germline): SGHVS, FQNEAQ. The CDR3 reads CASSAASGMNTGELFF. CDR3 sequence (DNA): TGTGCCAGCAGCGCCGCTAGCGGAATGAACACCGGGGAGCTGTTTTTT.

This rearrangement joins TRBV2 to TRBJ2-7; D is tentatively TRBD1 or TRBD2 (5 bases each). Trimming cost V 5 bases and J 3 bases, with 11 bases left between them. CDR1 SNHLY and CDR2 FYNNEI come from the germline V gene. The CDR3 covers 13 residues. The CDR3 region is CASSTRGLYEQYF. The CDR3 DNA is TGTGCCAGCAGTACTAGGGGCCTCTACGAGCAGTACTTC.

The gene calls are TRBV4-3 and TRBJ1-2, with 7 bases aligning to TRBD1. CDR3 length: 16 amino acids. Germline assignment: CDR1 LGHNA and CDR2 YSLEER. V gave up 0 bases and J gave up 7 bases; unmatched junction bases: 11. The chain's CDR3 is CASSQDSPGGTGGYTF. For the CDR3, the DNA is TGCGCCAGCAGCCAAGATTCGCCAGGGGGTACGGGTGGCTACACCTTC.